What follows are 5 T cell receptor beta chains derived from one specimen sequenced in a study of shared clonotypes between healthy human individuals. TCRdb keeps only in-frame clones here, not all; method: immunoSEQ multiplex PCR. The table lists roughly 850,000 clones, roughly 96% of them singletons. Terminally differentiated effector memory CD45RA+ cells were excluded by CCR7 positive selection of CD45RO-negative cells. Sequenced input: naive CD8+ T cells sorted from blood. These receptors came from a man aged 30 to 39 in good health.

On this clone: Additional DNA sequences in this sample encode the identical CDR3. This chain joins TRBV7-9 and TRBJ1-1; 7 nucleotides align to TRBD1. CDR1 SEHNR and CDR2 FQNEAQ come from the germline V gene (reference sequence). There are 14 residues in the CDR3. Trimming took 4 bases from V and 2 from J; bases not matched to a gene: 4. The CDR3 loop reads CASSSRDRNTEAFF. In nucleotides, the CDR3 is TGTGCCAGCAGCTCAAGGGACAGAAACACTGAAGCTTTCTTT.

The chain has TRBV27 and TRBJ2-2, with 8 bases lining up with TRBD1. Germline values: CDR1 MNHEY, CDR2 SMNVEV (reference sequence). CDR3 size: 16 residues. V lost 3 bases, J lost 3 bases, and 6 bases stayed unmatched. The CDR3 bases are TGTGCCAGCAGTTTGGGCGACAGGGGTTACACCGGGGAGCTGTTTTTT. This codes for CASSLGDRGYTGELFF.

The genes are TRBV4-1 and TRBJ2-7, with a weak D call TRBD2 (5 bases). CDR3 length: 14 residues. The ends were cut back, 6 bases at V and 4 bases at J, with 16 bases in the middle. Per the germline V gene, CDR1 is MGHRA and CDR2 is YSYEKL. CDR3 in DNA: TGCGCCAGCAGAGGACTTCTTGGCTCGTACGAGCAGTACTTC. It translates to CASRGLLGSYEQYF.

The chain carries TRBV2 and TRBJ2-7; D might be TRBD1 or TRBD2, each matching 6 bases. CDR1 and CDR2 (germline): SNHLY, FYNNEI. Trimming shortened V by 7 bases and J by 2 bases, and 12 bases separated the two germline ends. The CDR3 has 13 residues. Written as DNA, the CDR3 is TGTGCCAGCATCGGGGGCAGGACCTACGAGCAGTACTTC. It translates to CASIGGRTYEQYF.

This chain joins TRBV5-8 and TRBJ2-2; no reliable D call. Germline V gene lookup returns CDR1 SGHTS and CDR2 YDEGEE. Trimming shortened V by 0 bases and J by 3 bases, and 6 bases separated the two germline ends. This CDR3 is 14 amino acids long. Here the CDR3 DNA reads TGTGCCAGCAGCTTGGTACAGTACACCGGGGAGCTGTTTTTT. It yields the protein CASSLVQYTGELFF.